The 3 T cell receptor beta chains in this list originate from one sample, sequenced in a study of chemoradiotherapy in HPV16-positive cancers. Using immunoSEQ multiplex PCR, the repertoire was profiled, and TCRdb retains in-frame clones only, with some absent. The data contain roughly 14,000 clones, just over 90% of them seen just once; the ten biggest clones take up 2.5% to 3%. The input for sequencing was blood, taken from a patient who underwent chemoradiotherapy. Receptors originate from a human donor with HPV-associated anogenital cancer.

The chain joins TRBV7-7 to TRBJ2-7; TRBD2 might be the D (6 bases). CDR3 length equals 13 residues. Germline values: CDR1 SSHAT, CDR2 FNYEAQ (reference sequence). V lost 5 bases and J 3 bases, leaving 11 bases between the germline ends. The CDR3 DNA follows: TGTGCCAGCAGCACCGGGACTGGCTACGAGCAGTACTTC. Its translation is CASSTGTGYEQYF.

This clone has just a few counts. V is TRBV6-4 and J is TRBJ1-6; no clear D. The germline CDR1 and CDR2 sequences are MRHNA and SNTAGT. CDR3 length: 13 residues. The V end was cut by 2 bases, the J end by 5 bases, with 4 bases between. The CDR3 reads CASSDRDNSPLHF. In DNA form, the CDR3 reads TGTGCCAGCAGTGACAGGGATAATTCACCCCTCCACTTT.

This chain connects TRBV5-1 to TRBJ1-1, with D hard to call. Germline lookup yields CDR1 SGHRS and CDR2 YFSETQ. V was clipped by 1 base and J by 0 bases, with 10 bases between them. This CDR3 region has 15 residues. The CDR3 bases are TGCGCCAGCAGCTTGATACCCGGGTTGAACACTGAAGCTTTCTTT. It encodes CASSLIPGLNTEAFF. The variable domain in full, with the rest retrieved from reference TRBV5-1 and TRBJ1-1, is KAGVTQTPRYLIKTRGQQVTLSCSPISGHRSVSWYQQTPGQGLQFLFEYFSETQRNKGNFPGRFSGRQFSNSRSEMNVSTLELGDSALYLCASSLIPGLNTEAFFGQGTRLTVV.